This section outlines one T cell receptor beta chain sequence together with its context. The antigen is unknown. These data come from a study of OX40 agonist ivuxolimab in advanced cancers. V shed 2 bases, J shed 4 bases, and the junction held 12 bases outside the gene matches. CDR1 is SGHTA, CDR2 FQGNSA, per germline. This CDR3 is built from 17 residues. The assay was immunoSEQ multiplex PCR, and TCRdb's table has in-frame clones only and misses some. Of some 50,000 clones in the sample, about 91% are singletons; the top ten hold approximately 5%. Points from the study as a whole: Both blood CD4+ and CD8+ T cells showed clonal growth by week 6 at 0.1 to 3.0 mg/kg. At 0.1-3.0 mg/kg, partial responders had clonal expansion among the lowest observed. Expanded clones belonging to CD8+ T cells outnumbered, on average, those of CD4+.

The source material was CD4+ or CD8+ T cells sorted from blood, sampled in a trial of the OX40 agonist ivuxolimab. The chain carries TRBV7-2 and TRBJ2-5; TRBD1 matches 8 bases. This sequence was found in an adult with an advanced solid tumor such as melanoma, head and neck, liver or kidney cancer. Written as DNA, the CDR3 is TGTGCCAGCAGCTTATTCCCCCAGGGGGCTAGGGGAGAGACCCAGTACTTC. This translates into CASSLFPQGARGETQYF.